This T cell receptor beta chain stems from a study of cytomegalovirus exposure and HLA in healthy donors. Whole-study results and caveats: Most subjects had HLA-A and HLA-B alleles reportedly predicted accurately by TCR beta sequences.

Researchers ran the PCR with 60 Vbeta and 13 Jbeta primers. Measured with immunoSEQ multiplex PCR; TCRdb has only the in-frame clones, and not every one. The top ten clones hold approximately 4% of a sample with about 140,000 clones, about 78% of them seen once. Note on this clone: As yet, its antigen is unknown.

All donors participated as healthy donors of bone marrow. Germline trimming cut 8 bases from V and 4 bases from J; bases unmatched to any gene: 3. CDR1 LNHDA and CDR2 SQIVND come from the germline V gene (reference sequence). The CDR3 consists of 13 residues. The rearrangement joins TRBV19 to TRBJ1-4; TRBD1 agrees at 8 bases. Input material: PBMCs. The clonotype comes from a man over 45 in good health and CMV-seropositive. CDR3: CASSTGDNEKLFF. The DNA for the CDR3 is TGTGCCAGTTCGACAGGGGATAATGAAAAACTGTTTTTT.